A single sample is the source of the 5 T cell receptor beta chains below, sequenced in a study of T cells in Graves' hyperthyroidism and ophthalmopathy (dated by TCRdb to the late 2010s). Libraries were constructed by multiplex PCR. Sequenced using an Illumina HiSeq 2000. The TCR beta CDR3 regions were amplified from the RNA transcripts. A first-round RT-PCR of the TCR CDR3 used the HTBI primer set with the Qiagen OneStep RT-PCR kit. The public reads were reprocessed in TCRdb via fastp at Q25 and MiXCR, keeping in-frame beta chains. Each CDR3 protein appears once, grouped with its most common genes and DNA. The sample table holds hundreds of thousands of distinct CDR3 sequences, of which 15% to 17% were seen once. In total, the top ten clones hold 7.5% to 9% of the sample. Sequenced material: blood. The source is a woman younger than 35 with Graves' hyperthyroidism.

This clonotype was recorded a few times. The gene calls are TRBV2 and TRBJ2-3, with D possibly TRBD2 on 6 matching bases. The CDR3 spans 17 residues. Trimming pared 3 bases from V and 2 bases from J, leaving 18 bases between. Germline V gene sequence: CDR1 SNHLY, CDR2 FYNNEI. The CDR3 DNA sequence: TGTGCCAGCAGTGAGGGGGAGTGGGACTCTCCCACAGATACGCAGTATTTT. It encodes CASSEGEWDSPTDTQYF.

This sequence joins TRBV6-1 and TRBJ2-1; no clear D. CDR1 and CDR2 from the germline V gene are MNHNS and SASEGT. The CDR3 totals 14 residues. Trimming pared 6 bases from V and 3 bases from J, leaving 12 bases between. As DNA, the CDR3 is TGTGCCAGCAGCAGGTACATAGACTACAATGAGCAGTTCTTC. Protein product: CASSRYIDYNEQFF.

This clonotype was seen repeatedly, ten times or more. The chain carries TRBV3-1 and TRBJ2-7; TRBD1 matches 10 bases. Germline loops: CDR1 LGHDT, CDR2 YNNKEL (reference sequence). CDR3 length: 15 residues. V gave up 1 base and J gave up 6 bases; unmatched junction bases: 6. This CDR3 is CASSQGPGQGVEQYF. CDR3 nucleotide sequence: TGTGCCAGCAGCCAAGGGCCAGGACAGGGGGTCGAGCAGTACTTC.

This clonotype was detected only a few times. V and J are TRBV19 and TRBJ2-3; D possibly corresponds to TRBD2 (5 bases). The CDR3 sequence is 12 residues long. Trimming pared 10 bases from V and 5 bases from J, leaving 13 bases between. Germline CDR1 LNHDA, CDR2 SQIVND (reference sequence). The DNA for the CDR3 is TGTGCCACCCGAGACCGGGGAGATACGCAGTATTTT. Translated, it gives CATRDRGDTQYF.

This rearrangement joins TRBV2 to TRBJ2-7, with TRBD1 matching over 10 bases. The CDR3 sequence is 15 residues long. Germline values: CDR1 SNHLY, CDR2 FYNNEI. After removal of 6 bases from V and 7 bases from J, the junction contained 12 bases not matched to a gene. The CDR3 region has the DNA TGTGCCAGCAGAAAGCATCCCGGGACAGGGGATGAGCAGTACTTC. This gives the protein CASRKHPGTGDEQYF.